This T cell receptor (beta chain) was recovered during a study of shared clonotypes between healthy human individuals. V dropped 9 bases and J dropped 7; count of bases not matched to a gene: 13. This CDR3 comprises 16 residues. Germline-derived CDR1 and CDR2 are LNHDA and SQIVND (reference sequence). Sequenced by immunoSEQ multiplex PCR; TCRdb stores in-frame clones only, minus some. The repertoire consists of about 2 million clones, with over 85% occurring once and the leading ten covering roughly 0.13%. Sequencing was carried out using naive CD4+ T cells sorted from blood. Documented subset: CD45RA+ positively selected. The chain has TRBV19 and TRBJ2-1; 12 nucleotides agree with TRBD2. This TCR came from a man aged 18 to 30 in good health. This chain's CDR3 is CASSLGLAGGQNEQFF. The CDR3 coding sequence is TGTGCCAGCAGCTTAGGGCTAGCGGGGGGGCAAAATGAGCAGTTCTTC.